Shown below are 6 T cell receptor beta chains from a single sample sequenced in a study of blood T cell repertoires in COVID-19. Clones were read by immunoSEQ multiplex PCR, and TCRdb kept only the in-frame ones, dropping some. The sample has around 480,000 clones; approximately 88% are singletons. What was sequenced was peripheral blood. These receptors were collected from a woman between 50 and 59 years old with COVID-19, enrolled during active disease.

CDR3 bases: TGTGCCAGCAGTCCGGACAGGGGGGCTGAAGCTTTCTTT. Translation: CASSPDRGAEAFF. V usage is TRBV6-5 and J usage is TRBJ1-1; TRBD1 matches at 10 bases. The germline V gene has CDR1 MNHEY and CDR2 SVGAGI. The CDR3 length is 13 residues. Trimming removed 5 bases from V and 6 bases from J; junction bases left unmatched: 3.

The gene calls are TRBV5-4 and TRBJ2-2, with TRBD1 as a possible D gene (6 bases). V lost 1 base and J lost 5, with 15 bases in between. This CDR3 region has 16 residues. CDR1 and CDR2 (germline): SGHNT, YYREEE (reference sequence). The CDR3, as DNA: TGTGCCAGCAGCTTGCAGATGGGGGCCGGAACCGGGGAGCTGTTTTTT. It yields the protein CASSLQMGAGTGELFF.

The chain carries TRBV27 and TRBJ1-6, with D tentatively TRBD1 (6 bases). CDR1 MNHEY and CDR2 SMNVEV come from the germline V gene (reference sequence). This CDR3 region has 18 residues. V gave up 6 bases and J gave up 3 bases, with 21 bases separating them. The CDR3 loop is CASSQITGGRYYNSPLHF. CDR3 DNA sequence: TGTGCCAGCAGCCAGATAACGGGGGGCCGATACTATAATTCACCCCTCCACTTT.

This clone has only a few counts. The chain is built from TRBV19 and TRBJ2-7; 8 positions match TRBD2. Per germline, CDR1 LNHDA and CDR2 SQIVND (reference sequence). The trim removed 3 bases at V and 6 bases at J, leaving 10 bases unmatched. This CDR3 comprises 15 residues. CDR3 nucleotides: TGTGCCAGTAGTATTGCGAGCGGGGGATTGGGCGAGCAGTACTTC. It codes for CASSIASGGLGEQYF.

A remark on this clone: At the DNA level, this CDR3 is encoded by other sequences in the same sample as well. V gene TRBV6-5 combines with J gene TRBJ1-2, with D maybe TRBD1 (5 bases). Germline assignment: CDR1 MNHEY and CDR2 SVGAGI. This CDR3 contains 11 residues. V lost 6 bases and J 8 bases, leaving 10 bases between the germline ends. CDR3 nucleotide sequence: TGTGCCAGCAGCTACGCAGGGGGCTACACCTTC. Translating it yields CASSYAGGYTF.

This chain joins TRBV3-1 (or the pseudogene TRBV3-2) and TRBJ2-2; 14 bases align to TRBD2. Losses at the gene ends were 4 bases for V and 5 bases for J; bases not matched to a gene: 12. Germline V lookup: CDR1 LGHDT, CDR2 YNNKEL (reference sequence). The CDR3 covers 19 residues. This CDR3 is CASSRLGLAGALGTGELFF. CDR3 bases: TGTGCCAGCAGCCGCTTGGGACTAGCGGGGGCCCTTGGGACCGGGGAGCTGTTTTTT.